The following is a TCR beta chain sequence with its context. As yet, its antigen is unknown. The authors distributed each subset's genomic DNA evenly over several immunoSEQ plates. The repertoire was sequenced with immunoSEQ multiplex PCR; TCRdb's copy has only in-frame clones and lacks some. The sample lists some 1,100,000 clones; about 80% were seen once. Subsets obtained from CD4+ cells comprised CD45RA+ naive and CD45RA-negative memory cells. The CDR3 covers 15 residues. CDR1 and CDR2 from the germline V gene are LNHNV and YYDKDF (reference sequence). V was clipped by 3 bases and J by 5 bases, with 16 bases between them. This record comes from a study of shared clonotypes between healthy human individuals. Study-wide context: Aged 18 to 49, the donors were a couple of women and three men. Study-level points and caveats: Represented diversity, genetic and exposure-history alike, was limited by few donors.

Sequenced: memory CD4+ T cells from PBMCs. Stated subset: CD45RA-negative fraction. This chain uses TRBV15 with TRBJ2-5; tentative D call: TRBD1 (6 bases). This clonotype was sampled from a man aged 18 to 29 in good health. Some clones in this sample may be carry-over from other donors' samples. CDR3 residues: CATSRGATLEETQYF. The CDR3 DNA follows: TGTGCCACCAGCAGGGGGGCTACCCTGGAGGAGACCCAGTACTTC.